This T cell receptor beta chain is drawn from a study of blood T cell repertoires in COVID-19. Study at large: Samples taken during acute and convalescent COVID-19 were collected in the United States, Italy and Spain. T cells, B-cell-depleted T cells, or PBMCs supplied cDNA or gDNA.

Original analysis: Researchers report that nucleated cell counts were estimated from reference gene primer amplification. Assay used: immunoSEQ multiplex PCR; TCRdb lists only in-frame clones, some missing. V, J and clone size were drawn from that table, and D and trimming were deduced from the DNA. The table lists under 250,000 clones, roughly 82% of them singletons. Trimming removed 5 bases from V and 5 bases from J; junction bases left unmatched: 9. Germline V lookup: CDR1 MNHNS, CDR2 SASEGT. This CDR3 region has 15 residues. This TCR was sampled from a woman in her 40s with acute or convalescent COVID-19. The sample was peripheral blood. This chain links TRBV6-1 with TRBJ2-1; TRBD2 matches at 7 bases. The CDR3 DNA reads TGTGCCAGCAGTTCCGGACTAGTTCTAAACAATGAGCAGTTCTTC. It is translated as CASSSGLVLNNEQFF.